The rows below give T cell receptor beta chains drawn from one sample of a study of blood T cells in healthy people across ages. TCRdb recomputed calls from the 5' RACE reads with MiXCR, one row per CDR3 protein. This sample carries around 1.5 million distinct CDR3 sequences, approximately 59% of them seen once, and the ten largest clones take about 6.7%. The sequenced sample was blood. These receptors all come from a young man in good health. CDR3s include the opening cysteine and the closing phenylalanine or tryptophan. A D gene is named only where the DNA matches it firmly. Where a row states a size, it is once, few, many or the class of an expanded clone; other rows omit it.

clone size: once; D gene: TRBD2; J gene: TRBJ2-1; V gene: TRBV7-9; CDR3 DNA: TGTGCCAGCAGCCCAGGGCGGATCGGGAGGGCTCAAGATGAGCAGTTCTTC; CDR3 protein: CASSPGRIGRAQDEQFF
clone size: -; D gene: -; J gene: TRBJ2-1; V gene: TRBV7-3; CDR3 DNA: TGTGCCAGCAGCTTCCCCCGGGCCCGTCTTAATGAGCAGTTCTTC; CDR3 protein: CASSFPRARLNEQFF
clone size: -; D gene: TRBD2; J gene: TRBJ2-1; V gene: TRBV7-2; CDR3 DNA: TGTGCCAGCAGCTTAGTCAGCGGGAGGGTAACTGAGCAGTTCTTC; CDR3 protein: CASSLVSGRVTEQFF
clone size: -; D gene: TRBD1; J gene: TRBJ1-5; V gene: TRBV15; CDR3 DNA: TGTGCCACCAGCAGGGACAGGGGGCAGATTCAGCCCCAGCATTTT; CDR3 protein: CATSRDRGQIQPQHF
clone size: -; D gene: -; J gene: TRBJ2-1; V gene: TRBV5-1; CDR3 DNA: TGCGCCAGCAGCCCCCGGGACAAATACTACAATGAGCAGTTCTTC; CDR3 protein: CASSPRDKYYNEQFF
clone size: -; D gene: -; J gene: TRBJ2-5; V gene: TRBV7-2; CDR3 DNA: TGTACCAGCAGCGGATTTAGACAGCAAGAGACCCAGTACTTC; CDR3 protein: CTSSGFRQQETQYF
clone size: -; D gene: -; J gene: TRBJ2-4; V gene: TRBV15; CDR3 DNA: TGTGCCACCAGCAGAGACCCCAAAAGGGTGGCCAAAAACATTCAGTACTTC; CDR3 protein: CATSRDPKRVAKNIQYF
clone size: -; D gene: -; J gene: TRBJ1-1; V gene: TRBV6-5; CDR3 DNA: TGTGCCAGCAGTTACTCGAGGGGGGGCGCCGGCACTGAAGCTTTCTTT; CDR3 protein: CASSYSRGGAGTEAFF
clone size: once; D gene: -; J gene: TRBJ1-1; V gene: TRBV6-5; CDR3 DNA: TGTGCCAGCAGTGGGGAGATTAGCGGGGGAGAAGCTTTCTTT; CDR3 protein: CASSGEISGGEAFF
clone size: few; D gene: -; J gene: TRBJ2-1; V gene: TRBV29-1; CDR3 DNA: TGCAGCATGGGACATGCGAACCAAAATGAGCAGTTCTTC; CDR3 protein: CSMGHANQNEQFF
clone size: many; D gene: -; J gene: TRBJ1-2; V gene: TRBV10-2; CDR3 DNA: TGCGCCAGCAGTTTTTATCAGCCCCCGATGTATAGGGACTATGGCTACACCTTC; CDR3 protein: CASSFYQPPMYRDYGYTF
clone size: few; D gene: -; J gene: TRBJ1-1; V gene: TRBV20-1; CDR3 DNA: TGCAGTGCTAGAGAGGACGGGTCGGAAGCTTTCTTT; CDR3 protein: CSAREDGSEAFF
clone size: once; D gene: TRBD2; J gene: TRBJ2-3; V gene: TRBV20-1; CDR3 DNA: TGCAGTGCTAGGGGGGGGTGGAGCACAGATACGCAGTATTTT; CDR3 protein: CSARGGWSTDTQYF
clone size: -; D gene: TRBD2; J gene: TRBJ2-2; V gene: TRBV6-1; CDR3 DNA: TGTGCCAGCAGTGTCGCGGGAGGAGGCACCGGGGAGCTGTTTTTT; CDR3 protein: CASSVAGGGTGELFF
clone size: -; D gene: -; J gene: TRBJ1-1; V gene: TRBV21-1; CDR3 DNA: TGTGCCAGCAGCAAGACGGGAGGTGGGGGCGGGGGTGGTGAAGCTTTCTTT; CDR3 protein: CASSKTGGGGGGGEAFF
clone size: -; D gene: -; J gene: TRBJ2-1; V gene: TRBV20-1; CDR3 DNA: TGCAGTGCTAGAGAATGGGGGAGAGGCACCTACAATGAGCAGTTCTTC; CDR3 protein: CSAREWGRGTYNEQFF
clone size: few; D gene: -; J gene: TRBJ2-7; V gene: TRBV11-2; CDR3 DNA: TGTGCCAGCAGCCCTGCGGAACCCTACGAGCAGTACTTC; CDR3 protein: CASSPAEPYEQYF
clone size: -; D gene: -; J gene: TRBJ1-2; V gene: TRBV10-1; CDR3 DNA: TGCGCCAGCAGTGAGACAGGGCGGCCTGGCTACACCTTC; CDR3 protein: CASSETGRPGYTF
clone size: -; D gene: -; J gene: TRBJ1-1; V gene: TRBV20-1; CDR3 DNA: TGCAGTGCTACCCGCAGGAACACTGAAGCTTTCTTT; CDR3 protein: CSATRRNTEAFF
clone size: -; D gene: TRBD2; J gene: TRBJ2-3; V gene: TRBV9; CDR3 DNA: TGTGCCAGCAGCGTTTATAGCGGGGGGGCCGCAGATACGCAGTATTTT; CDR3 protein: CASSVYSGGAADTQYF
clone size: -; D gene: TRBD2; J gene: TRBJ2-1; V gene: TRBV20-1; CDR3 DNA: TGCAGTGCTTCTAGCGGGGCCTACAATGAGCAGTTCTTC; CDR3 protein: CSASSGAYNEQFF
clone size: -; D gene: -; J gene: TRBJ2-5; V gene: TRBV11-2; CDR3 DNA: TGTGCCAGCAGCCGGACATTCCAGGGGGAGACCCAGTACTTC; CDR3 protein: CASSRTFQGETQYF
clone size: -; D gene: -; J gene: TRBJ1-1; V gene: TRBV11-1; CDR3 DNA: TGTGCCAGCAGCTTAGATGGGGTCGGATCTGAAGCTTTCTTT; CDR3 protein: CASSLDGVGSEAFF
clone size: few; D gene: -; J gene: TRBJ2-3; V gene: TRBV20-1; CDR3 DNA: TGCAGTGCTATCCCTAGGAACACAGATACGCAGTATTTT; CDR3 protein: CSAIPRNTDTQYF
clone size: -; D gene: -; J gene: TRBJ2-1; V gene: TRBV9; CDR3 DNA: TGTGCCAGCAGCGGATCTCAACAGACAGAGAGCTCCTACAATGAGCAGTTCTTC; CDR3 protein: CASSGSQQTESSYNEQFF
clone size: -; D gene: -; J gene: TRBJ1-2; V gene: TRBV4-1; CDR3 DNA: TGCGCCAGCAGCCCTTTCGGGGGGAACTATGGCTACACCTTC; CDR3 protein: CASSPFGGNYGYTF
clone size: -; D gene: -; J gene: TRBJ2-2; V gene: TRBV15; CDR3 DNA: TGTGCCACCAGCAGAGAAGACAGAGTGAACACCGGGGAGCTGTTTTTT; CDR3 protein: CATSREDRVNTGELFF
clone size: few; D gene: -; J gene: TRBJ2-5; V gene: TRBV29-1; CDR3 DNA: TGCAGCGTTGCGGGACGTAACCAAGAGACCCAGTACTTC; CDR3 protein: CSVAGRNQETQYF
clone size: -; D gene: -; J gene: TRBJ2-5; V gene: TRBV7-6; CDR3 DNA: TGTGCCAGCAGCTTGCTCGGGTGGTACCAAGAGACCCAGTACTTC; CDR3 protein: CASSLLGWYQETQYF
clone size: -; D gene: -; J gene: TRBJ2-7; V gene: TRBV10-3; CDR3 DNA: TGTGCCATCCGGTCGGAGAACTCCTACGAGCAGTACTTC; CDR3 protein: CAIRSENSYEQYF
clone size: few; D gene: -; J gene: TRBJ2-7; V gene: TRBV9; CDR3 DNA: TGTGCCAGCAGCGTATCCCCGGATCATCTCGAGCAGTACTTC; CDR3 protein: CASSVSPDHLEQYF
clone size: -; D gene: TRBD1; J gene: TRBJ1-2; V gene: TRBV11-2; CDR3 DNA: TGTGCCAGCAGCCAGACAGGGTGGGATAACTATGGCTACACCTTC; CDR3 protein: CASSQTGWDNYGYTF
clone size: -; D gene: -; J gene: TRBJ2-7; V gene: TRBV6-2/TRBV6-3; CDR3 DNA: TGTGCCAGCAGCCCCGCCCGGACAGCCACCTACGAGCAGTACTTC; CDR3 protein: CASSPARTATYEQYF
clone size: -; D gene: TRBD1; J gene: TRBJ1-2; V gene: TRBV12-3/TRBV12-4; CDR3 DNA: TGTGCCAGCAGCCGACAGGGTTTCTATGGCTACACCTTC; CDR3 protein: CASSRQGFYGYTF
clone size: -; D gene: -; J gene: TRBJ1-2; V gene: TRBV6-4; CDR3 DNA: TGTGCCAGCAGTGACAGGCCCAATGAGGGCTATGGCTACACCTTC; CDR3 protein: CASSDRPNEGYGYTF
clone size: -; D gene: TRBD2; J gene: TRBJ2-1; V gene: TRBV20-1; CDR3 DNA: TGCAGTTCCCGCCCTAGCGGGAGGGCCCGTGAGCAGTTCTTC; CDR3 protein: CSSRPSGRAREQFF
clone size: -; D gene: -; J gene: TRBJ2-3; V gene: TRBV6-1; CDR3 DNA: TGTGCCAGCAGTGGCTTCAACAGTGTACGCACAGATACGCAGTATTTT; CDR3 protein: CASSGFNSVRTDTQYF
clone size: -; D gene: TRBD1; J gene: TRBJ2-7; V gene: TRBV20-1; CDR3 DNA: TGCAGTGCTAGAGATTTGATGGGACAGGGGACGAGAGAGCAGTACTTC; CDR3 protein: CSARDLMGQGTREQYF
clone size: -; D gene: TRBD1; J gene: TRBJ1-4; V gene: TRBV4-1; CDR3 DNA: TGCGCCAGCAGCCAGACCCCAGGGGGTAGTGAAAAACTGTTTTTT; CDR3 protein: CASSQTPGGSEKLFF
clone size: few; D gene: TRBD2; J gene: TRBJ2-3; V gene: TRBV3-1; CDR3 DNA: TGTGCCAGCAGCCAAGTTAGCGGGGGGACAGATACGCAGTATTTT; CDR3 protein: CASSQVSGGTDTQYF
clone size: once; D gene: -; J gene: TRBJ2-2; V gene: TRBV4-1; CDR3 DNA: TGCGCCAGCTCAAGGATGAACACCGGGGAGCTGTTTTTT; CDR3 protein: CASSRMNTGELFF
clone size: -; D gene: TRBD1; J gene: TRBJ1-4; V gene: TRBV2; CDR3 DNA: TGTGCCGGAAACAGGGGGCCTGAAAAACTGTTTTTT; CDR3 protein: CAGNRGPEKLFF
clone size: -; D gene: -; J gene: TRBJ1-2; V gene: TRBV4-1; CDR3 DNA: TGCGCCAGTAGCCAAGGGATGCAGGGAGGCGGCTACACCTTC; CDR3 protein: CASSQGMQGGGYTF
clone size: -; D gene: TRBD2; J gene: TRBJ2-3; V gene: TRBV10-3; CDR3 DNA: TGTGCCATCAGTTCCCCGACTAGCGGGACAGGAGATACGCAGTATTTT; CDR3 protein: CAISSPTSGTGDTQYF
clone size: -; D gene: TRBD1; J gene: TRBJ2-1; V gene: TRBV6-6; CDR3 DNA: TGTGCCAGCAGTTACTGGGACAGGGGCCATGAGCAGTTCTTC; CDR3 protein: CASSYWDRGHEQFF
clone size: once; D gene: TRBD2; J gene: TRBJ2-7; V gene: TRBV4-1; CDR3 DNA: TGCGCCAGCAGCCCGACTAGCGGGAGTGGCGGGCAGTACTTC; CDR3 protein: CASSPTSGSGGQYF
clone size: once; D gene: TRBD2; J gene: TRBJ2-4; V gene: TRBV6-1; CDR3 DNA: TGTGCCAGCAGTGTGGCGGGGGAAGTGGCCAAAAACATTCAGTACTTC; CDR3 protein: CASSVAGEVAKNIQYF
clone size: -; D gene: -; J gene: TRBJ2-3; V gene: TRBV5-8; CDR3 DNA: TGTGCCAGCAGAACTCACAGGGCTAGCACAGATACGCAGTATTTT; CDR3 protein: CASRTHRASTDTQYF
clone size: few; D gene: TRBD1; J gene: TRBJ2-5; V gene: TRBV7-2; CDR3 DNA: TGTGCCAGCAGCTTAGTGTCCGACAGGGGCCAAGAGACCCAGTACTTC; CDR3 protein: CASSLVSDRGQETQYF
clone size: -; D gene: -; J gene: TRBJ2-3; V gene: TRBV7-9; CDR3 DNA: TGTGCCAGCAGCTTAGTCACTAGCCCATCGCAGTATTTT; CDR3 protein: CASSLVTSPSQYF
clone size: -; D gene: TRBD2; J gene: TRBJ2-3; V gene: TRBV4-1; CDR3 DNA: TGCGCCAGCAGCCAGCGTCTAGCGGGGGGTACATTAGGCACAGATACGCAGTATTTT; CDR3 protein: CASSQRLAGGTLGTDTQYF
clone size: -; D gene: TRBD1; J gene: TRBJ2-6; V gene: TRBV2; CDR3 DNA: TGTGCCAGCAGTGACGGCGGGACAGGGTTCTTGACGGCCAACGTCCTGACTTTC; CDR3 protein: CASSDGGTGFLTANVLTF